A selection of T cell receptor beta chains follows, all from one sample in a study of blood T cell repertoires in COVID-19. The method was immunoSEQ multiplex PCR; TCRdb's version includes in-frame clones alone and lacks a portion of them. The sample includes about 120,000 clones, about four fifths of them seen just once. Sequencing was performed on peripheral blood. Receptors were obtained from a man in his sixties with active or convalescent COVID-19. Both conserved end residues are part of each CDR3. A D gene is named only where the DNA matches it firmly. Expanded clones are given a class, and other clones once, few, many or no size at all.

CDR3nt	CDR3aa	j_gene	d_gene	abundance	v_gene
TGTGCCAGCAGCGGAAGGGGGGGGAACACTGAAGCTTTCTTT	CASSGRGGNTEAFF	TRBJ1-1	NA	NA	TRBV11-2
TGTGCCAGCAGCAAAGGAGGGTCCGCAGAGACCCAGTACTTC	CASSKGGSAETQYF	TRBJ2-5	NA	NA	TRBV7-3
TGTGCCAGCAGCCAAGAAACTAGCGCTTACGAGCAGTACTTC	CASSQETSAYEQYF	TRBJ2-7	TRBD2	NA	TRBV3-1/TRBV3-2
TGTGCCAGCAGCGTAGACCAGGGATCGGGAGATACGCAGTATTTT	CASSVDQGSGDTQYF	TRBJ2-3	NA	NA	TRBV9
TGTGCCAGCAGCTTAGTGGACAGTTCGGGGACTGAAGCTTTCTTT	CASSLVDSSGTEAFF	TRBJ1-1	NA	NA	TRBV7-6
TGCAGCGTTGAATTTATGTGGAATGGGACAGGGGCCCCCTACGAGCAGTACTTC	CSVEFMWNGTGAPYEQYF	TRBJ2-7	TRBD1	NA	TRBV29-1
TGTGCCAGCAGTTTATTCCAGGGAACCCAGCATTTT	CASSLFQGTQHF	TRBJ1-5	NA	few	TRBV28
TGTGCCAGCAGCGTAGGAGGACTAGCGGTATCTAGCACAGATACGCAGTATTTT	CASSVGGLAVSSTDTQYF	TRBJ2-3	TRBD2	NA	TRBV9
TGTGCCAGCAGTTCGGGGACAGATACGCAGTATTTT	CASSSGTDTQYF	TRBJ2-3	NA	NA	TRBV6-2/TRBV6-3
TGTGCCACCAGTGACTCAACAACGTTCACCCAGTACTTC	CATSDSTTFTQYF	TRBJ2-5	NA	NA	TRBV24-1
TGTGCCAGCAGTCTTGGATCCGGGACAGGGGACCCCGGGGAGCTGTTTTTT	CASSLGSGTGDPGELFF	TRBJ2-2	TRBD1	once	TRBV6-6
TGTGCCAGCAGTTTAACTCTGAGGACCCAGTACTTC	CASSLTLRTQYF	TRBJ2-5	NA	NA	TRBV6-2/TRBV6-3
TGTGCCAGCAGCCAAGGGTCCAACAATTACGAGCAGTACTTC	CASSQGSNNYEQYF	TRBJ2-7	NA	NA	TRBV4-2
TGTGCCAGCTCACCGGATACGGGAGGCACTGAAGCTTTCTTT	CASSPDTGGTEAFF	TRBJ1-1	NA	NA	TRBV18
TGTGCCAGCTCACCGCCTAGACAGATAGGAGCAAAGACCCAGTACTTC	CASSPPRQIGAKTQYF	TRBJ2-5	NA	NA	TRBV18
TGCGCCAGCAGCTTTTCCAGGGGCACTGAAGCTTTCTTT	CASSFSRGTEAFF	TRBJ1-1	NA	NA	TRBV5-1
TGTGCCAGCAGCTTAAACAGGGGGCGATACGAGCAGTACTTC	CASSLNRGRYEQYF	TRBJ2-7	TRBD1	few	TRBV7-8
TGTGCCAGCAGATCAAGCGGGGGCAACTATGGCTACACCTTC	CASRSSGGNYGYTF	TRBJ1-2	NA	NA	TRBV11-2
TGTGCCAGCGCACGGCGGGAGGGCGGGGAGCAGTACTTC	CASARREGGEQYF	TRBJ2-7	TRBD2	NA	TRBV6-5
TGTGCCAGCAGTCAGACCCAGGCCCTAATGGGGGCCAACGTCCTGACTTTC	CASSQTQALMGANVLTF	TRBJ2-6	NA	NA	TRBV7-8
TGCGCCAGCAGCCAAGGGGGGACAGGGGGCCGGGAGACCCAGTACTTC	CASSQGGTGGRETQYF	TRBJ2-5	TRBD1	NA	TRBV4-3
TGTGCCAGCAGCTTAGGGGGGCGGAATGAGCAGTTCTTC	CASSLGGRNEQFF	TRBJ2-1	NA	many	TRBV7-8
TGTGCCAGCAGTTTCTCCTCCTTACTAGCGGGAGAGTCTAACACCGGGGAGCTGTTTTTT	CASSFSSLLAGESNTGELFF	TRBJ2-2	TRBD2	NA	TRBV28
TGTGCCATCAGTGACAGGGAAGGCCAGCCCCAGCATTTT	CAISDREGQPQHF	TRBJ1-5	NA	NA	TRBV10-3
TGTGCCAGCAGCCCATTAGCGGGGAGAGAAATTCATGAGCAGTTCTTC	CASSPLAGREIHEQFF	TRBJ2-1	TRBD2	NA	TRBV14
TGTGCCAGCTCACCACTAGCGGAGGAAGATACGCAGTATTTT	CASSPLAEEDTQYF	TRBJ2-3	NA	NA	TRBV18
TGTGCCAGTAGTATGGGCAGATATTATAGCAATCAGCCCCAGCATTTT	CASSMGRYYSNQPQHF	TRBJ1-5	NA	NA	TRBV19
TGCGCCAGTTATCCGGGACTGTTGAACACTGAAGCTTTCTTT	CASYPGLLNTEAFF	TRBJ1-1	NA	once	TRBV5-1
TGCGCCAGCAGCCAAGGTCCCCGGCTAGCGGGAGCGAAAGATACGCAGTATTTT	CASSQGPRLAGAKDTQYF	TRBJ2-3	TRBD2	NA	TRBV4-3
TGTGCCACCAGTGAACTAGCGGGCTCCGCAGATACGCAGTATTTT	CATSELAGSADTQYF	TRBJ2-3	TRBD2	few	TRBV24-1
TGTGCCAGTAGGATGCAGACGGAGTCTAACGAGCAGTACTTC	CASRMQTESNEQYF	TRBJ2-7	NA	NA	TRBV19
TGTGCCAGCAGCTGGGACAGGGTCGCTGAAGCTTTCTTT	CASSWDRVAEAFF	TRBJ1-1	TRBD1	NA	TRBV11-2
TGTGCCAGCAGTACCGGGACTAGCGGATACAATGAGCAGTTCTTC	CASSTGTSGYNEQFF	TRBJ2-1	TRBD2	NA	TRBV27
TGTGCCAGCAGCTTCCGAGGGGGAGGGCAAGAGACCCAGTACTTC	CASSFRGGGQETQYF	TRBJ2-5	NA	NA	TRBV11-3
TGTGCCACCAGTGATGGACTAGCGGGAGAACGCCCCTCCGAGCAGTACTTC	CATSDGLAGERPSEQYF	TRBJ2-7	TRBD2	NA	TRBV24-1
TGTGCCAGCCGGGACACCTCCACAGATACGCAGTATTTT	CASRDTSTDTQYF	TRBJ2-3	NA	NA	TRBV2
TGTGCCAGCAGATCCGCAGGGATCTCTGGAAACACCATATATTTT	CASRSAGISGNTIYF	TRBJ1-3	NA	NA	TRBV28
TGTGCCAGCCTATGGGTGGGGGGCTACAATGAGCAGTTCTTC	CASLWVGGYNEQFF	TRBJ2-1	NA	NA	TRBV6-5
TGTGCCAGCAGTGAGGCCGCGACAGGGGGCTATGGCTACACCTTC	CASSEAATGGYGYTF	TRBJ1-2	TRBD1	NA	TRBV2
TGTGCCAGCACCGTCGGTGGACTAGGGCAGACCCAGTACTTC	CASTVGGLGQTQYF	TRBJ2-5	TRBD2	NA	TRBV7-2
TGTGCCAGCAGCCTTGGACAGGGAGACGAGCAGTACTTC	CASSLGQGDEQYF	TRBJ2-7	TRBD1	NA	TRBV6-5
TGTGCCAGCAGTTCGGAGGGAAATTCACCCCTCCACTTT	CASSSEGNSPLHF	TRBJ1-6	NA	NA	TRBV6-1
TGTGCCAGTAGGATCCGGCACAGGAACACTGAAGCTTTCTTT	CASRIRHRNTEAFF	TRBJ1-1	NA	NA	TRBV19
TGTGCCAGTAGTCCGACAGGGGGCGGTCAGCCCCAGCATTTT	CASSPTGGGQPQHF	TRBJ1-5	TRBD1	NA	TRBV19
TGTGCCAGTAGTATTTCGGCGGGAACCGGGGAGCTGTTTTTT	CASSISAGTGELFF	TRBJ2-2	NA	NA	TRBV19
TGTGCCAGCAGCTTAAACCTGGGACAGGCCAGGGTCCTGACTTTC	CASSLNLGQARVLTF	TRBJ2-6	TRBD1	NA	TRBV7-3
TGTGCCAGCAGCCGAACAAGACAGACTAGCACAGATACGCAGTATTTT	CASSRTRQTSTDTQYF	TRBJ2-3	NA	NA	TRBV7-8
TGCGCCAGCAGCCAAGATGTGAAGACAGGGGTGTACACCTTC	CASSQDVKTGVYTF	TRBJ1-2	TRBD1	NA	TRBV4-3
TGTGCCAGCAGTTTAGCGGGGGTGAACGCTGAAGCTTTCTTT	CASSLAGVNAEAFF	TRBJ1-1	NA	NA	TRBV28
TGTGCCAGCAGCTTAGCGAGCCCCTACGAGCAGTACTTC	CASSLASPYEQYF	TRBJ2-7	NA	NA	TRBV7-2
TGTGCCAGCAGCTTAAACAGGGCGTCCTATGGCTACACCTTC	CASSLNRASYGYTF	TRBJ1-2	NA	few	TRBV7-2
TGTGCCAGCAGTTTAGTTATGCTATCCTACGAGCAGTACTTC	CASSLVMLSYEQYF	TRBJ2-7	NA	NA	TRBV28
TGTGCCAGCAGCTTAGTAGGGGGGGCCGGTACCTCCGAGCAGTACTTC	CASSLVGGAGTSEQYF	TRBJ2-7	NA	NA	TRBV7-3
TGTGCCAGCAGCGCTAGCGGGGGTAACTACGAGCAGTACTTC	CASSASGGNYEQYF	TRBJ2-7	TRBD2	NA	TRBV9
TGTGCCAGCAGCTTTCAACGACTGAACACCGGGGAGCTGTTTTTT	CASSFQRLNTGELFF	TRBJ2-2	NA	NA	TRBV5-6
TGTGCCAGCAGGGGGATAGCGGGAGAGAAGCAGTTCTTC	CASRGIAGEKQFF	TRBJ2-1	TRBD2	NA	TRBV6-5
TGTGCCAGCAGTCCCGCGGTGATGGGAAAACTGTTTTTT	CASSPAVMGKLFF	TRBJ1-4	NA	NA	TRBV2
TGTGCCAGCAGCGTAGAGGGGGCAGGGGGCACCGGGGAGCTGTTTTTT	CASSVEGAGGTGELFF	TRBJ2-2	TRBD1	once	TRBV9